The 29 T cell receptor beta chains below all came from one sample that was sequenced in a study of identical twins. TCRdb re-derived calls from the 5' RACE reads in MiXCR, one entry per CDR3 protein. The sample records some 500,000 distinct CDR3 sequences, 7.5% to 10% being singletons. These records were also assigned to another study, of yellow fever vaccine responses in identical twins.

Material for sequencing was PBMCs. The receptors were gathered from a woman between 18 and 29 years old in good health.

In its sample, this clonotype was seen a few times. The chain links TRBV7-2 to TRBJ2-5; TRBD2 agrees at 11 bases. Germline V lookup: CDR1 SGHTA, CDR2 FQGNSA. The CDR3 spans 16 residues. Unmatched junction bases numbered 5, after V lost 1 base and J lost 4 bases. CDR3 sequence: CASSLGSGGAVETQYF. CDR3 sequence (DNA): TGTGCCAGCAGCTTAGGTAGCGGGGGGGCTGTAGAGACCCAGTACTTC.

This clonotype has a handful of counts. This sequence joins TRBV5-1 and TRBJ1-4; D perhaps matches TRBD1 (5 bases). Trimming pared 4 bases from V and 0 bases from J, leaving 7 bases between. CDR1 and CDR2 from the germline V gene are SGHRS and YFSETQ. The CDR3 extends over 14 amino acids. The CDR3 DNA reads TGCGCCAGCAGCCTGACAGCAACTAATGAAAAACTGTTTTTT. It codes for CASSLTATNEKLFF.

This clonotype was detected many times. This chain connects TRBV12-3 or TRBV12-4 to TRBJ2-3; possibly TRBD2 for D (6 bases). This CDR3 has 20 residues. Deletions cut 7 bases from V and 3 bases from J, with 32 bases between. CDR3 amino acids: CASTFSPPSPSSGRTDTQYF. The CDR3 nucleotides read TGTGCCAGCACCTTTTCCCCCCCTTCCCCGTCTAGTGGGAGGACAGATACGCAGTATTTT.

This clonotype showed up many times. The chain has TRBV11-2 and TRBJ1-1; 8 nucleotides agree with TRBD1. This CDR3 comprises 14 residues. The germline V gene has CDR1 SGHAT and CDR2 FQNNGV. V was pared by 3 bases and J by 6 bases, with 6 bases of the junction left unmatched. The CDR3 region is CASSLDREGPEAFF. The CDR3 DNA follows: TGTGCCAGCAGCTTGGACAGGGAAGGGCCTGAAGCTTTCTTT.

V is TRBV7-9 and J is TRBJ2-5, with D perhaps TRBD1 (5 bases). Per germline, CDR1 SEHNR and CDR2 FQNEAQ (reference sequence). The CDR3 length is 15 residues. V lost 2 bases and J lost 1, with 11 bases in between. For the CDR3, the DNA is TGTGCCAGCAGCTTAAGGGTGGGGCGCCAAGAGACCCAGTACTTC. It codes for CASSLRVGRQETQYF. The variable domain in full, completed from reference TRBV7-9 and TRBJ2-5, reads DTGVSQNPRHKITKRGQNVTFRCDPISEHNRLYWYRQTLGQGPEFLTYFQNEAQLEKSRLLSDRFSAERPKGSFSTLEIQRTEQGDSAMYLCASSLRVGRQETQYFGPGTRLLVL.

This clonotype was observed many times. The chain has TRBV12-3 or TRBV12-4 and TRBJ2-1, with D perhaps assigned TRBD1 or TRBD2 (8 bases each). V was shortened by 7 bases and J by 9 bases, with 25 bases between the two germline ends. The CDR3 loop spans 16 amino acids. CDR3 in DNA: TGTGCCAGCACCCCAGGACAGGGACTAGGCAGGGGTGAGCAGTTCTTC. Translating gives CASTPGQGLGRGEQFF.

CDR3 sequence (DNA): TGTGCCAGCAGTTTCAAGAAAAACATTCAGTACTTC. Residues: CASSFKKNIQYF. This chain joins TRBV6-2 or TRBV6-3 and TRBJ2-4; no clear D gene. In germline, CDR1 is MNHEY, CDR2 SVGEGT. The CDR3 has 12 residues. With 4 bases removed from V and 4 bases from J, the gap between germline ends came to 5 bases.

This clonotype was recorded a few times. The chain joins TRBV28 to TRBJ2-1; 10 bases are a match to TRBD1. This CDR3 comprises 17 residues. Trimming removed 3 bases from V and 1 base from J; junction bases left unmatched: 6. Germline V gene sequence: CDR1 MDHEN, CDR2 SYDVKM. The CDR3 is CASSFPGQGGSYNEQFF. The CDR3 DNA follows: TGTGCCAGCAGTTTCCCCGGACAGGGGGGATCCTACAATGAGCAGTTCTTC.

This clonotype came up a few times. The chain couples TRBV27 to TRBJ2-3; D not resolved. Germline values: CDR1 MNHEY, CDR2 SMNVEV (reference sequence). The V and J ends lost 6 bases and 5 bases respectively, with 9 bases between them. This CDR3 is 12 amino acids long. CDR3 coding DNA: TGTGCCAGCAGGCCTTCAAGAGATACGCAGTATTTT. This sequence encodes CASRPSRDTQYF.

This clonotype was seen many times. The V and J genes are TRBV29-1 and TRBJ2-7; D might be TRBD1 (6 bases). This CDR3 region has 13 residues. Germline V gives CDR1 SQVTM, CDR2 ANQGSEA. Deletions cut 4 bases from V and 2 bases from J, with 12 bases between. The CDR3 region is CSVVAGTPYEQYF. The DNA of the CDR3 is TGCAGCGTTGTGGCAGGGACACCCTACGAGCAGTACTTC.

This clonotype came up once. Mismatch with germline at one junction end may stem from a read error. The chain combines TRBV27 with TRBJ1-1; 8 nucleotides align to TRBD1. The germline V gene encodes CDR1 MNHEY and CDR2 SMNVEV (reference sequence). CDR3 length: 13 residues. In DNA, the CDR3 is TGTGCCAGCAGCTCACAGGGGGTCACTGAAGTTTTCTTT. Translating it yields CASSSQGVTEVFF.

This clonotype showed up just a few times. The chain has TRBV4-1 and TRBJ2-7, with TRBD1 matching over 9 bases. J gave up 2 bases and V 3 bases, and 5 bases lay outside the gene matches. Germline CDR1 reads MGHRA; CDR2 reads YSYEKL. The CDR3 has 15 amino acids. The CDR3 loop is CASSQTGTGTYEQYF. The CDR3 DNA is TGCGCCAGCAGCCAGACCGGGACAGGGACCTACGAGCAGTACTTC.

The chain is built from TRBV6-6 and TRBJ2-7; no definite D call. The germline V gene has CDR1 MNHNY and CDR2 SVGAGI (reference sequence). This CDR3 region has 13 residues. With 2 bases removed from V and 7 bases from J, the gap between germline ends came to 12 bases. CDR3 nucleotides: TGTGCCAGCAGTTACCCGAGTGATTTGGAGCAGTACTTC. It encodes CASSYPSDLEQYF.

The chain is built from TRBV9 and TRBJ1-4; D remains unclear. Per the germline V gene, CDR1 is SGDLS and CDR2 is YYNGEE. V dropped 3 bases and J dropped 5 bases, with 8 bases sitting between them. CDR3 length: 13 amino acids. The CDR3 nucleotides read TGTGCCAGCAGCGAGACCTTAAATGAAAAACTGTTTTTT. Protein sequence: CASSETLNEKLFF.

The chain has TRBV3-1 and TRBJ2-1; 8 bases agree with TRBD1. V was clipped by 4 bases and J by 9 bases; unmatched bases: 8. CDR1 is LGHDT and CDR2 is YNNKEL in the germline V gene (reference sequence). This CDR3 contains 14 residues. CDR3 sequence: CASSPRPGGSEQFF. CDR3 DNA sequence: TGTGCCAGCAGCCCACGTCCAGGGGGCAGTGAGCAGTTCTTC.

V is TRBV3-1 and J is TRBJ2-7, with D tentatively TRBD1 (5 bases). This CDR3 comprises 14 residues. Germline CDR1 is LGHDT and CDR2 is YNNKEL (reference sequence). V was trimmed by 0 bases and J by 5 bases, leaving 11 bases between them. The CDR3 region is CASSQEVRADEQYF. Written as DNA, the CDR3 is TGTGCCAGCAGCCAAGAGGTCAGGGCGGACGAGCAGTACTTC.

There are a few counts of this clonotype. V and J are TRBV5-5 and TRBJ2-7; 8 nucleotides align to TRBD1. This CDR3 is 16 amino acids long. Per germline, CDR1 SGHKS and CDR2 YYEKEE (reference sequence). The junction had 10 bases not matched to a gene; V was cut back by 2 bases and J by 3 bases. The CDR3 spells CASSFGSAGGFYEQYF. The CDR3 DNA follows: TGTGCCAGCAGCTTTGGGTCGGCAGGGGGCTTCTACGAGCAGTACTTC.

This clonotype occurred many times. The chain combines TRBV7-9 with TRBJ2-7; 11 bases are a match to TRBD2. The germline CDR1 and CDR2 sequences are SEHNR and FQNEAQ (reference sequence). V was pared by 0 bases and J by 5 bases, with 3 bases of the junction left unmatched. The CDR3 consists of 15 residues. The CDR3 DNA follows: TGTGCCAGCAGCTTAGCACTAGCGGGAGCCCACGAGCAGTACTTC. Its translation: CASSLALAGAHEQYF.

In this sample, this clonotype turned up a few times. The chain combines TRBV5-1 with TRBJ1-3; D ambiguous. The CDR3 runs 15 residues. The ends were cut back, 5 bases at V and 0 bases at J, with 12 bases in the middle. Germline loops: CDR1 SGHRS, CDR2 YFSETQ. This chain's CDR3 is CASSSGRSSGNTIYF. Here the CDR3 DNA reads TGCGCCAGCAGTTCCGGGCGGAGCTCTGGAAACACCATATATTTT.

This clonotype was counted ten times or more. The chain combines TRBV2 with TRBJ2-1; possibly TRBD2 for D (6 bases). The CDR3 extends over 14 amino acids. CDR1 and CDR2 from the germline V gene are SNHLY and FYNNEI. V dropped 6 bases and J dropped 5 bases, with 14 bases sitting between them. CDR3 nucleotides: TGTGCCAGCAGGAGGGACTTTACGGACAATGAGCAGTTCTTC. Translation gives CASRRDFTDNEQFF.

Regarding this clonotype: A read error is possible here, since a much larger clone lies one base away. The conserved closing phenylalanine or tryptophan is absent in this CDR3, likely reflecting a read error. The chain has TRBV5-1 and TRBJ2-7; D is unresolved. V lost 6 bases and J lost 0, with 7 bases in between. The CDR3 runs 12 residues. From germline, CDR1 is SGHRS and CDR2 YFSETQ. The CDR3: CASTGPSYEQYS. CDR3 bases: TGCGCCAGCACCGGGCCCTCCTACGAGCAGTACTCC.

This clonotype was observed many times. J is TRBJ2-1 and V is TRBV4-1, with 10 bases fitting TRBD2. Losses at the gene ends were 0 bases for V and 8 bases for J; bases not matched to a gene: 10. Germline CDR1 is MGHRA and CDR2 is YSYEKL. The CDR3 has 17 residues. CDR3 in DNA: TGCGCCAGCAGCCAAGAATTCTTACTAGCGGGATTAGATGAGCAGTTCTTC. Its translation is CASSQEFLLAGLDEQFF.

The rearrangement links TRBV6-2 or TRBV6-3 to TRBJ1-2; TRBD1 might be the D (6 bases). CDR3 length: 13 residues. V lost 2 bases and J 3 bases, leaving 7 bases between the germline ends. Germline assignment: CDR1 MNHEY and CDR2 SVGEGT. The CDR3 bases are TGTGCCAGCAGTTACGGACAGCACTATGGCTACACCTTC. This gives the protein CASSYGQHYGYTF.

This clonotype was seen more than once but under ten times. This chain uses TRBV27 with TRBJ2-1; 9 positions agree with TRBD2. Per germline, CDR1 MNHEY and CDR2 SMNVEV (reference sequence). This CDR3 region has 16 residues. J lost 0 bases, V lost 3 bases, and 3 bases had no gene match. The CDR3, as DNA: TGTGCCAGCAGTTTTATTAGCGGGAGCTCCTACAATGAGCAGTTCTTC. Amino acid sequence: CASSFISGSSYNEQFF.

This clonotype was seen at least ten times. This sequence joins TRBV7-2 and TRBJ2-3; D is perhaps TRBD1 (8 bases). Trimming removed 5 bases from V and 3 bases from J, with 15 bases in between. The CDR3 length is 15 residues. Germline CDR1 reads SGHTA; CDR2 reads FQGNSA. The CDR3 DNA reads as TGTGCCAGCAGCCCCGGACAGGGAGGGACAGATACGCAGTATTTT. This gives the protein CASSPGQGGTDTQYF.

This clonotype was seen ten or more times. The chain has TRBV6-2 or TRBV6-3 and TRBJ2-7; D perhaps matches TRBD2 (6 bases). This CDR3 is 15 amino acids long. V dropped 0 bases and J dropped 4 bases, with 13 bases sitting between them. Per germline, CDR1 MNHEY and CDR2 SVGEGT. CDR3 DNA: TGTGCCAGCAGTTACTCGAGGCGGGGAACTTACGAGCAGTACTTC. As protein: CASSYSRRGTYEQYF.

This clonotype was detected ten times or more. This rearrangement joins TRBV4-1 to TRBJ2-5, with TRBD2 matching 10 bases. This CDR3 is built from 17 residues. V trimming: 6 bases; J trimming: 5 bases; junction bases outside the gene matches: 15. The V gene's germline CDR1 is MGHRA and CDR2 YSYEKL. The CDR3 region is CASSPSGLAGVSETQYF. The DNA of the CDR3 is TGCGCCAGCAGTCCTTCAGGGCTAGCGGGAGTTTCGGAGACCCAGTACTTC.

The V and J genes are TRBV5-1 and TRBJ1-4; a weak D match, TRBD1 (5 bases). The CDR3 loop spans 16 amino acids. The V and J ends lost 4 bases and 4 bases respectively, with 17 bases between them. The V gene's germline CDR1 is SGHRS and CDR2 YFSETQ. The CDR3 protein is CASSPGGGEYNEKLFF. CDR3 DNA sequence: TGCGCCAGCAGCCCGGGCGGAGGGGAATATAATGAAAAACTGTTTTTT.

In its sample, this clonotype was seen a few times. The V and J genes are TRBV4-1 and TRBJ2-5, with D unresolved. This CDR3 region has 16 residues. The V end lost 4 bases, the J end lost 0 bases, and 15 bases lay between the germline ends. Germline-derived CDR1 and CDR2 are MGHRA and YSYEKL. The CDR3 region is CASSPYEGRYQETQYF. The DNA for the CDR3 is TGCGCCAGCAGCCCCTACGAAGGGCGGTACCAAGAGACCCAGTACTTC.